This T cell receptor (beta chain) was profiled in a study of early T cells in non-severe SARS-CoV-2 infection. Study information: Sequencing used unsorted whole-blood bulk RNA, so chains lack pairing.

In its sample, this clonotype was seen many times. As part of library construction, unique molecular identifiers were attached to individual cDNA molecules. One entry per CDR3 protein, called by TCRdb with MiXCR from the 5' RACE reads. This repertoire shows approximately 41,000 distinct CDR3 sequences, 4.5% to 5.5% found once; its top ten account for roughly 17%. The germline CDR1 and CDR2 sequences are SNHLY and FYNNEI. After removal of 4 bases from V and 3 bases from J, the junction contained 2 bases not matched to a gene. This CDR3 contains 13 residues. The chain carries TRBV2 and TRBJ2-5; 7 nucleotides match TRBD1. Sequencing was done on a sample of whole blood. The TCR was taken from an adult who was a healthcare worker with PCR-confirmed SARS-CoV-2 infection or an uninfected control (not recorded which). The CDR3 DNA reads TGTGCCAGCAGTGGGGGGACAGAAGAGACCCAGTACTTC. Protein sequence: CASSGGTEETQYF.